Listed below are T cell receptor beta chains from one sample, sequenced in a study of T cell changes during pregnancy in multiple sclerosis. Sequencing was performed with immunoSEQ multiplex PCR; in TCRdb, only in-frame clones are kept and a portion is missing. There are tens of thousands of clones in the sample; around 93% occur only once, and 0.9% to 0.95% lies in the top ten. The starting material was peripheral blood, obtained before pregnancy. The origin of the receptors is a female donor with multiple sclerosis, enrolled in a pregnancy study. Both conserved end residues are part of each CDR3.

TRBV5-1 | CASSLGLLNTEAFF
TRBV2 | CASSAGGGYNEQFF
TRBV5-8 | CASSLDGWNTEAFF
TRBV7-7 | CASSPGWGEPYEQYF
TRBV7-2 | CASSPRTGADSPLHF
TRBV6-5 | CASSLASPMEPQHF
TRBV4-1 | CASSQERDRASNYGYTF
TRBV29-1 | CSVEQMSRAGEAFF
TRBV19 | CASSMTGIEYEQYF
TRBV6-6 | CASSPSDSPGNTIYF
TRBV7-3 | CASSKAGSTDTQYF
TRBV2 | CASRTDRGLGAQYF
TRBV10-3 | CATGRRGSENTIYF
TRBV5-4 | CASSLLGGGETQYF
TRBV7-3 | CASSLAGDTEAFF
TRBV10-3 | CAILDSNYGYTF
TRBV7-9 | CASSYRTSGSGNEQFF
TRBV25-1 | CASSRDSGNSPLHF
TRBV9 | CASSPDSYGYTF
TRBV7-6 | CASSAVRDRGGNEQFF
TRBV6-5 | CASHQGSGANVLTF
TRBV19 | CASSFGQITGELFF
TRBV29-1 | CSVEERGPGTEAFF
TRBV2 | CASTGTGSPNYEQYF
TRBV2 | CASSSSGTGFDGYTF
TRBV29-1 | CSVEKRVSYNEQFF
TRBV4-2 | CASSQGTSGGRGAGIQYF
TRBV4-1 | CASSQEWLNTGELFF
TRBV15 | CATSRDSGAGGYNNEQFF
TRBV6-4 | CASSSKGQGGSPLHF
TRBV9 | CASSVASLETQYF
TRBV2 | CASSEAAYSNQPQHF
TRBV7-3 | CASSLRGGRDAFLYNEQFF
TRBV19 | CASSMGGAKNEKLFF
TRBV7-2 | CASSLAYRDYEQYF
TRBV20-1 | CSARDFGTIYF
TRBV6-5 | CASSPEDRGKAQYF
TRBV7-3 | CASSPGTGPYEQYF
TRBV28 | CASSTPPGTGGYGYTF
TRBV5-1 | CASSFQVVDTEAFF
TRBV7-8 | CASSLAGGGYTF
TRBV6-1 | CASKVVGGGEKLFF
TRBV2 | CASSQLNPGLAGEQYF
TRBV25-1 | CASIASGNSPLHF
TRBV2 | CASSEEGARNQPQHF
TRBV5-5 | CASSQRLAGGQNDTGELFF
TRBV5-1 | CASSGRTGEPYEQYF
TRBV29-1 | CSVGRQGRSGYTF
TRBV29-1 | CSVRDRGASTDTQYF
TRBV30 | CAWNPWNTEAFF
TRBV2 | CASSPPRGYGYTF
TRBV6-5 | CASSRGSADTQYF
TRBV18 | CASSPLAGGAKNIQYF
TRBV5-4 | CASSLARVNTEAFF